The 21 T cell receptor beta chains listed next were all sequenced from one sample in a study of blood T cell repertoires in COVID-19. The data were produced by immunoSEQ multiplex PCR, yet TCRdb's version contains in-frame clones alone and is incomplete. Seen here are approximately 330,000 clones, 90% observed once, and the top ten hold 0.95% to 1.3%. Sample: peripheral blood. Receptor source: a woman in her 40s with COVID-19, enrolled during active disease.

There are a few counts of this clone. The J gene is TRBJ2-7, the V gene TRBV5-1; unclear D gene. The ends were cut back, 4 bases at V and 0 bases at J, with 17 bases in the middle. The germline V gene encodes CDR1 SGHRS and CDR2 YFSETQ. The length of the CDR3 is 16 residues. The CDR3 sequence is CASSRTSSTSSYEQYF. In DNA form, the CDR3 reads TGCGCCAGCAGCCGAACGAGCTCGACAAGCTCCTACGAGCAGTACTTC.

The chain recombines TRBV20-1 with TRBJ1-1; no clear D gene. V shed 3 bases and J shed 3 bases, with 11 bases lying between them. This CDR3 has 13 residues. Germline V gene data show CDR1 as DFQATT and CDR2 as SNEGSKA (reference sequence). CDR3 DNA: TGCAGTGCTAGTGAAGGGAGATACACTGAAGCTTTCTTT. Its translation is CSASEGRYTEAFF.

This rearrangement joins TRBV9 to TRBJ2-1; 9 bases are shared with TRBD2. Looked up from germline, CDR1 is SGDLS and CDR2 is YYNGEE. The CDR3 consists of 15 residues. Trimming at V came to 0 bases and at J to 4 bases, leaving 2 bases not matched to a gene. The CDR3 protein is CASSVGAGGYNEQFF. CDR3 in DNA: TGTGCCAGCAGCGTAGGAGCGGGAGGATACAATGAGCAGTTCTTC.

The genes are TRBV7-6 and TRBJ1-5, with 10 bases lining up with TRBD1. The CDR3 is 16 residues long. CDR1 and CDR2 (germline): SGHVS, FNYEAQ. V was clipped by 4 bases and J by 0 bases; unmatched bases: 3. CDR3: CASSSGQGNSNQPQHF. The DNA of the CDR3 is TGTGCCAGCAGCTCGGGACAGGGGAATAGCAATCAGCCCCAGCATTTT.

The chain couples TRBV9 to TRBJ2-1; D possibly corresponds to TRBD2 (5 bases). The germline V gene encodes CDR1 SGDLS and CDR2 YYNGEE. Trimming stripped 0 bases from V and 4 bases from J, with 14 bases between. The CDR3 covers 16 residues. In DNA form, the CDR3 reads TGTGCCAGCAGCGTAGAAGGCGGGCCCCTGTACAATGAGCAGTTCTTC. Its translation: CASSVEGGPLYNEQFF.

The genes are TRBV7-8 and TRBJ1-2; the D is unclear. The length of the CDR3 is 14 residues. Trimming removed 5 bases at V and 8 bases at J, with 18 bases between. Looked up from germline, CDR1 is SGHVS and CDR2 is FQNEAQ. CDR3 loop: CASSLARGAVGYTF. CDR3 coding DNA: TGTGCCAGCAGCCTTGCAAGAGGAGCTGTAGGCTACACCTTC.

In DNA form, the CDR3 reads TGCGCCAGCAGCCAAGAACCCCAATTGGTGAGGGGCTACACCTTC. Protein: CASSQEPQLVRGYTF. V gene TRBV4-1 combines with J gene TRBJ1-2; D uncertain. The ends were cut back, 0 bases at V and 8 bases at J, with 16 bases in the middle. The CDR3 runs to 15 residues. Germline CDR1 is MGHRA and CDR2 is YSYEKL.

As to this clone: This sample includes further DNA sequences coding for the same CDR3. The J gene is TRBJ2-2, the V gene TRBV6-4; 12 positions agree with TRBD2. After removal of 4 bases from V and 3 bases from J, the junction contained 0 bases not matched to a gene. The CDR3 contains 15 residues. Germline CDR1 is MRHNA and CDR2 is SNTAGT. The CDR3 spells CASSGLAGDTGELFF. CDR3 nucleotide sequence: TGTGCCAGCAGTGGACTAGCGGGGGACACCGGGGAGCTGTTTTTT.

The CDR3 loop reads CASSQGWRAEAFF. CDR3 coding DNA: TGTGCCAGCAGCCAAGGGTGGAGGGCTGAAGCTTTCTTT. V and J are TRBV3-1 (or the pseudogene TRBV3-2) and TRBJ1-1; D is ambiguous. Germline loops: CDR1 LGHDT, CDR2 YNNKEL (reference sequence). The V end was cut by 1 base, the J end by 6 bases, with 9 bases between. CDR3 length: 13 amino acids.

The chain uses TRBV6-5 and TRBJ1-5, with D perhaps TRBD1 (5 bases). V was clipped by 6 bases and J by 5 bases, with 14 bases between them. The CDR3 spans 14 residues. Germline-derived CDR1 and CDR2 are MNHEY and SVGAGI. In DNA, the CDR3 is TGTGCCAGCAGGAAGGCAGGGCAGTATCAGCCCCAGCATTTT. It is translated as CASRKAGQYQPQHF.

In DNA form, the CDR3 reads TGTGCCAGCAGTGCCCCAGCGACAGGGGACACTGAAGCTTTCTTT. As protein: CASSAPATGDTEAFF. V is TRBV25-1 and J is TRBJ1-1; 8 bases agree with TRBD1. The ends lost 4 bases at V and 3 bases at J; junction bases unmatched: 7. The CDR3 is 15 residues long. Germline values: CDR1 MGHDK, CDR2 SYGVNS.

The genes are TRBV9 and TRBJ2-1; a possible D gene is TRBD2 (7 bases). Germline V gene sequence: CDR1 SGDLS, CDR2 YYNGEE. With 4 bases removed from V and 1 base from J, the gap between germline ends came to 15 bases. This CDR3 region has 16 residues. The CDR3 protein is CASSSGRGESYNEQFF. The CDR3 DNA is TGTGCCAGCAGCTCAGGGAGGGGGGAATCCTACAATGAGCAGTTCTTC.

The V and J genes are TRBV19 and TRBJ1-5, with D perhaps TRBD1 (6 bases). With 5 bases removed from V and 5 bases from J, the gap between germline ends came to 10 bases. Germline values: CDR1 LNHDA, CDR2 SQIVND (reference sequence). The CDR3 extends over 13 amino acids. Here the CDR3 reads CASSFRQDQPQHF. The CDR3 DNA is TGTGCCAGTAGTTTCCGACAGGATCAGCCCCAGCATTTT.

In its sample, this clone was seen once. V usage is TRBV3-1 (or the pseudogene TRBV3-2) and J usage is TRBJ1-1; 8 nucleotides align to TRBD1. The CDR3 has 14 amino acids. V shed 3 bases and J 4 bases; nucleotides not matched to a gene: 4. CDR1 is LGHDT, CDR2 YNNKEL, per germline (reference sequence). The chain's CDR3 is CASSHADRGTEAFF. The CDR3 DNA follows: TGTGCCAGCAGCCACGCCGACAGGGGCACTGAAGCTTTCTTT.

J is TRBJ1-1 and V is TRBV30, with 7 bases aligning to TRBD1. The V gene end was trimmed by 4 bases and the J gene end by 7 bases; junction bases not matched to a gene: 9. The length of the CDR3 is 13 residues. Germline-derived CDR1 and CDR2 are GTSNPN and SVGIG (reference sequence). CDR3 loop: CAWNGQADYEAFF. As DNA, the CDR3 is TGTGCCTGGAACGGACAGGCCGACTATGAAGCTTTCTTT.

The chain carries TRBV3-1 (or the pseudogene TRBV3-2) and TRBJ1-1; 8 bases are a match to TRBD1. This CDR3 region has 15 residues. Germline CDR1 is LGHDT and CDR2 is YNNKEL (reference sequence). J was trimmed by 7 bases and V by 2 bases; bases with no gene match: 9. CDR3 nucleotides: TGTGCCAGCAGCCAATTGGACAGGGAAGGGGGTGAAGCTTTCTTT. Its translation is CASSQLDREGGEAFF.

V usage is TRBV6-4 and J usage is TRBJ2-6; perhaps TRBD1 as D (6 bases). V shed 8 bases and J shed 4 bases, with 6 bases lying between them. Germline V gene sequence: CDR1 MRHNA, CDR2 SNTAGT. The CDR3 covers 12 residues. CDR3 sequence: CASGTGANVLTF. The CDR3 DNA reads TGTGCCAGCGGGACAGGGGCCAACGTCCTGACTTTC.

The V call is TRBV9, the J call TRBJ2-1, with TRBD1 matching over 9 bases. The trim removed 3 bases at V and 6 bases at J, leaving 10 bases unmatched. The germline gives CDR1 SGDLS, CDR2 YYNGEE. This CDR3 is 16 amino acids long. The CDR3 loop reads CASSEFGTGFVNEQFF. The CDR3 DNA sequence: TGTGCCAGCAGCGAATTCGGGACAGGGTTTGTCAATGAGCAGTTCTTC.

This clone was picked up one time. The rearrangement uses TRBV27 and TRBJ1-5, with TRBD1 matching over 10 bases. Losses at the gene ends were 5 bases for V and 7 bases for J; bases not matched to a gene: 8. CDR1 is MNHEY and CDR2 is SMNVEV in the germline V gene (reference sequence). CDR3 length equals 15 residues. CDR3 bases: TGTGCCAGCAGTCCTTTCGAGGGACAGGGGCAGCCCCAGCATTTT. It specifies CASSPFEGQGQPQHF.

DNA of the CDR3: TGTGCCAGCGGGGGCACTCCTCTACTAGGGGAAAAACTGTTTTTT. This encodes CASGGTPLLGEKLFF. V usage is TRBV27 and J usage is TRBJ1-4; tentatively, D is TRBD1 (6 bases). The germline V gene has CDR1 MNHEY and CDR2 SMNVEV (reference sequence). CDR3 length: 15 residues. The ends were cut back, 8 bases at V and 8 bases at J, with 21 bases in the middle.

The genes are TRBV7-8 and TRBJ1-1, with D uncertain. CDR1 and CDR2 from the germline V gene are SGHVS and FQNEAQ. The CDR3 contains 13 residues. The ends were cut back, 6 bases at V and 1 base at J, with 9 bases in the middle. CDR3 residues: CASSFTENTEAFF. The CDR3 DNA reads TGTGCCAGCAGTTTTACAGAGAACACTGAAGCTTTCTTT.